Listed below are T cell receptor beta chains from one sample, sequenced in a study of control samples from healthy donors and cancer patients. Assay used: immunoSEQ multiplex PCR; TCRdb lists only in-frame clones, some missing. The sample has around 89,000 clones, roughly four fifths seen once; the top ten hold approximately 9.8%. The sample comprised blood. The receptors here all came from a woman in her sixties or seventies in good health. CDR3s include the opening cysteine and the closing phenylalanine or tryptophan. A D gene is named only where the DNA matches it firmly. Rows give clone size only sometimes, using once, few, many, or a class for an expanded clone.

J gene: TRBJ1-6
clone size: few
D gene: -
V gene: TRBV4-2
CDR3 protein: CASSQEMAGGRSPLHF
CDR3 DNA: TGTGCCAGCAGCCAGGAGATGGCGGGAGGACGGTCACCCCTCCACTTT

J gene: TRBJ1-5
clone size: -
D gene: -
V gene: TRBV12-3/TRBV12-4
CDR3 protein: CASSSRVQPQHF
CDR3 DNA: TGTGCCAGCAGTTCAAGGGTGCAGCCCCAGCATTTT

J gene: TRBJ2-2
clone size: -
D gene: TRBD2
V gene: TRBV7-2
CDR3 protein: CASSPVAGRGNTGELFF
CDR3 DNA: TGTGCCAGCAGCCCGGTGGCGGGGAGGGGGAACACCGGGGAGCTGTTTTTT

J gene: TRBJ2-3
clone size: -
D gene: -
V gene: TRBV11-2
CDR3 protein: CASTSGGWTATGTDTQYF
CDR3 DNA: TGTGCCAGCACCTCTGGGGGGTGGACCGCCACCGGCACAGATACGCAGTATTTT

J gene: TRBJ2-2
clone size: -
D gene: TRBD1
V gene: TRBV6-6
CDR3 protein: CASRGTGGFTGELFF
CDR3 DNA: TGTGCCAGCAGGGGGACAGGGGGCTTTACCGGGGAGCTGTTTTTT

J gene: TRBJ2-5
clone size: -
D gene: -
V gene: TRBV5-8
CDR3 protein: CASSKGTDQETQYF
CDR3 DNA: TGTGCCAGCAGCAAGGGGACGGACCAAGAGACCCAGTACTTC

J gene: TRBJ2-1
clone size: once
D gene: -
V gene: TRBV5-4
CDR3 protein: CASSPASSGHSSYNEQFF
CDR3 DNA: TGTGCCAGCAGCCCCGCCTCCAGCGGGCACAGCTCCTACAATGAGCAGTTCTTC

J gene: TRBJ1-5
clone size: -
D gene: TRBD1
V gene: TRBV6-1
CDR3 protein: CASSVQGAGGNQPQHF
CDR3 DNA: TGTGCCAGCAGTGTCCAGGGGGCCGGGGGCAATCAGCCCCAGCATTTT

J gene: TRBJ1-2
clone size: -
D gene: -
V gene: TRBV27
CDR3 protein: CASSFSRNYGYTF
CDR3 DNA: TGTGCCAGCAGTTTTTCCAGGAACTATGGCTACACCTTC

J gene: TRBJ2-2
clone size: -
D gene: -
V gene: TRBV11-2
CDR3 protein: CASREGFTGELFF
CDR3 DNA: TGTGCCAGCAGGGAGGGATTCACCGGGGAGCTGTTTTTT

J gene: TRBJ1-1
clone size: -
D gene: -
V gene: TRBV11-2
CDR3 protein: CASSSRQAQGTEAFF
CDR3 DNA: TGTGCCAGCAGCTCCAGACAGGCCCAGGGCACTGAAGCTTTCTTT

J gene: TRBJ2-2
clone size: -
D gene: -
V gene: TRBV12-3/TRBV12-4
CDR3 protein: CASSSPNGELFF
CDR3 DNA: TGTGCCAGCAGTTCGCCCAACGGGGAGCTGTTTTTT

J gene: TRBJ2-7
clone size: -
D gene: -
V gene: TRBV2
CDR3 protein: CASSTDLYYEQYF
CDR3 DNA: TGTGCCAGCAGTACTGATCTCTACTACGAGCAGTACTTC

J gene: TRBJ1-4
clone size: -
D gene: -
V gene: TRBV6-5
CDR3 protein: CASSYPDRLANEKLFF
CDR3 DNA: TGTGCCAGCAGTTACCCCGACAGGCTAGCTAATGAAAAACTGTTTTTT

J gene: TRBJ1-5
clone size: -
D gene: TRBD1
V gene: TRBV23-1
CDR3 protein: CASSHHTGTGGFNQPQHF
CDR3 DNA: TGCGCCAGCAGTCATCACACCGGGACAGGGGGCTTCAATCAGCCCCAGCATTTT

J gene: TRBJ1-3
clone size: -
D gene: -
V gene: TRBV4-1
CDR3 protein: CASSQDVQEAGNTIYF
CDR3 DNA: TGCGCCAGCAGCCAAGATGTACAGGAGGCTGGAAACACCATATATTTT

J gene: TRBJ2-7
clone size: few
D gene: -
V gene: TRBV6-5
CDR3 protein: CASRTIGDEQYF
CDR3 DNA: TGTGCCAGCAGGACCATTGGGGACGAGCAGTACTTC

J gene: TRBJ2-3
clone size: few
D gene: -
V gene: TRBV14
CDR3 protein: CASSRLGADTQYF
CDR3 DNA: TGTGCCAGCAGTCGCCTGGGGGCAGATACGCAGTATTTT

J gene: TRBJ1-2
clone size: few
D gene: TRBD1
V gene: TRBV5-5
CDR3 protein: CASSSSQGARGYTF
CDR3 DNA: TGTGCCAGCAGCTCCTCTCAGGGGGCTCGGGGCTACACCTTC

J gene: TRBJ2-7
clone size: -
D gene: -
V gene: TRBV6-5
CDR3 protein: CASRMGRAYEQYF
CDR3 DNA: TGTGCCTCTCGAATGGGCCGGGCCTACGAGCAGTACTTC

J gene: TRBJ2-7
clone size: -
D gene: TRBD1
V gene: TRBV3-1/TRBV3-2
CDR3 protein: CASSSGGAFEQYF
CDR3 DNA: TGTGCCAGCAGCTCAGGGGGCGCGTTCGAGCAGTACTTC

J gene: TRBJ1-2
clone size: -
D gene: -
V gene: TRBV6-1
CDR3 protein: CASSERKAGVTRPAYTF
CDR3 DNA: TGTGCCAGCAGTGAACGTAAGGCTGGGGTTACGAGGCCCGCCTACACCTTC

J gene: TRBJ2-3
clone size: few
D gene: -
V gene: TRBV29-1
CDR3 protein: CSVVLSTDTQYF
CDR3 DNA: TGCAGCGTTGTGCTGAGCACAGATACGCAGTATTTT

J gene: TRBJ1-2
clone size: -
D gene: -
V gene: TRBV2
CDR3 protein: CASMDGVTRNGYTF
CDR3 DNA: TGTGCCAGCATGGACGGTGTAACTAGAAATGGCTACACCTTC

J gene: TRBJ2-2
clone size: -
D gene: -
V gene: TRBV6-4
CDR3 protein: CASSDKPWDGGELFF
CDR3 DNA: TGTGCCAGCAGTGACAAACCATGGGACGGCGGGGAGCTGTTTTTT

J gene: TRBJ1-5
clone size: -
D gene: -
V gene: TRBV11-2
CDR3 protein: CASSLGGGVSNQPQHF
CDR3 DNA: TGTGCCAGCAGCTTAGGGGGAGGAGTTAGCAATCAGCCCCAGCATTTT

J gene: TRBJ1-3
clone size: once
D gene: -
V gene: TRBV7-2
CDR3 protein: CASSPPGLGNTIYF
CDR3 DNA: TGTGCCAGCAGCCCCCCGGGTCTCGGGAACACCATATATTTT

J gene: TRBJ2-5
clone size: -
D gene: TRBD2
V gene: TRBV29-1
CDR3 protein: CSVESGGRYQETQYF
CDR3 DNA: TGCAGCGTTGAATCGGGAGGGCGGTACCAAGAGACCCAGTACTTC

J gene: TRBJ1-6
clone size: -
D gene: -
V gene: TRBV18
CDR3 protein: CASSPLQGGSPKTPLHF
CDR3 DNA: TGTGCCAGCTCACCACTTCAGGGCGGTTCGCCTAAGACACCCCTCCACTTT